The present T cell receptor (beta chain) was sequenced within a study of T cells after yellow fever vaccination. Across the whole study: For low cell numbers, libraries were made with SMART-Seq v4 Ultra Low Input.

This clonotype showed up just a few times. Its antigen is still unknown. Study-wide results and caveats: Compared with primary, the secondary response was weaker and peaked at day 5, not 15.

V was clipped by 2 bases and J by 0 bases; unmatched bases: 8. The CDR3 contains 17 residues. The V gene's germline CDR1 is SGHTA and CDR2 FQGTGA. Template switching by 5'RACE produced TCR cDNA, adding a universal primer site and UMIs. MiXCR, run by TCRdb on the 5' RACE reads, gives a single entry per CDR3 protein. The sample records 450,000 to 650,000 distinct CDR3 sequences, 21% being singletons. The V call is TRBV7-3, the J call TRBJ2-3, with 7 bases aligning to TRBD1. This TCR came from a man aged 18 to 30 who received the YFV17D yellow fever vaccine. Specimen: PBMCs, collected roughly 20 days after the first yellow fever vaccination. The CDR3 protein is CASSLSPAQGSTDTQYF. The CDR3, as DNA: TGTGCCAGCAGCTTATCCCCAGCACAGGGGAGCACAGATACGCAGTATTTT.